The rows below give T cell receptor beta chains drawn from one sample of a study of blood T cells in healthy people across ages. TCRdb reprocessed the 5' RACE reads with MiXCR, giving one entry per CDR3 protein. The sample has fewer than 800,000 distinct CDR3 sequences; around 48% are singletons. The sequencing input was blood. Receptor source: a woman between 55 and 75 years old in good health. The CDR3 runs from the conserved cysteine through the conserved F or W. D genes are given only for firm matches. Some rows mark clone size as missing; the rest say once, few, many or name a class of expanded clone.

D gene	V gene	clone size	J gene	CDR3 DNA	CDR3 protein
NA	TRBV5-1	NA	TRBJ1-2	TGCGCCAGCAGTATCTTGGACACCCGAAGCGGCTACACCTTC	CASSILDTRSGYTF
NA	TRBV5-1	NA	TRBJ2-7	TGCGCCAGCAGCCCAGACAGGACTCTCTCCTACGAGCAGTACTTC	CASSPDRTLSYEQYF
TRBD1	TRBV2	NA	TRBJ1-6	TGTACCAGCAGTGCCGGGACAGGGGTTTCACCCCTCCACTTT	CTSSAGTGVSPLHF
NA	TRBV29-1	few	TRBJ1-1	TGCAGCGTTGAAGGGTTAATGAACACTGAAGCTTTCTTT	CSVEGLMNTEAFF
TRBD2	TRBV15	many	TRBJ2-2	TGTGCCACCAGCATGCGGGAGTGGTACACCGGGGAGCTGTTTTTT	CATSMREWYTGELFF
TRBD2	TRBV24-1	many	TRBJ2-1	TGTGCCACCAGTGATAGTCGCGGGAGGTTGGGAAATGAGCAGTTCTTC	CATSDSRGRLGNEQFF
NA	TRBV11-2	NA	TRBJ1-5	TGTGCCAGCAGCTTAGACGGGACAAGCTTACAGCCCCAGCATTTT	CASSLDGTSLQPQHF
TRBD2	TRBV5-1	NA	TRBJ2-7	TGCGCCAGCAGCTTTCCTGGGGTAGCGGGAGCATACGAGCAGTACTTC	CASSFPGVAGAYEQYF
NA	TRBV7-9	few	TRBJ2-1	TGTGCCAGCAGCAAGGGACTCCGGAGCTCCTACAATGAGCAGTTCTTC	CASSKGLRSSYNEQFF
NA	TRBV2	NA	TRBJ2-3	TGTGCCAGCAGTGAAGGAGGGGTGACAGATACGCAGTATTTT	CASSEGGVTDTQYF
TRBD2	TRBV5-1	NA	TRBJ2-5	TGTGCCAGCAGCTTGAATGGCGCGGGAGTAAAGACCCAGTACTTC	CASSLNGAGVKTQYF
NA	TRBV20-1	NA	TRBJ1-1	TGCAGTGCTAGAGGCAGGGGAGATACTGAAGCTTTCTTT	CSARGRGDTEAFF
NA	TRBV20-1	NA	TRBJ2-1	TGCAGTGCTAGAGTTGCGGGCCGGTCACTTGTCGGTGAGCAGTTCTTC	CSARVAGRSLVGEQFF
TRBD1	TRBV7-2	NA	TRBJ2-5	TGTGCCAGCAGCCGGGACAGTGTACAAGAGACCCAGTACTTC	CASSRDSVQETQYF
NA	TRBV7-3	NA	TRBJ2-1	TGCGCCAGCAGCTTATTGGGGAGAGGGGTCCATGAGCAGTTCTTC	CASSLLGRGVHEQFF
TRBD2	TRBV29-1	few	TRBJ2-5	TGCAGCGTGGCGGGACGGGAGGGCCGTGAGACCCAGTACTTC	CSVAGREGRETQYF
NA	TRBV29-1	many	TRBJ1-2	TGCAGCGTTGAAAGGCCAGGGGATGGCTACACCTTC	CSVERPGDGYTF
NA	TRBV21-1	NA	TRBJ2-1	TGCGCCAGTAAGGGGAGAGAGTCCGATGAGCAGTTCTTC	CASKGRESDEQFF
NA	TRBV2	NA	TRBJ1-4	TGTGCCAGCAGTTACCCTGGACCTACTAATGAAAAACTGTTTTTT	CASSYPGPTNEKLFF
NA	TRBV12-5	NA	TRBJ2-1	TGTGCTAGCGCCCAGTGGGAATCCTACAATGAGCAGTTCTTC	CASAQWESYNEQFF
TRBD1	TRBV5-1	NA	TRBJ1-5	TGCGCCAGCAGCTTACAGGGGTCCGGGCAGCCCCAGCATTTT	CASSLQGSGQPQHF
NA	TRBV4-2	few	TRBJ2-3	TGTGCCAGCAGCCGGGAACCGGACAGCACAGATACGCAGTATTTT	CASSREPDSTDTQYF